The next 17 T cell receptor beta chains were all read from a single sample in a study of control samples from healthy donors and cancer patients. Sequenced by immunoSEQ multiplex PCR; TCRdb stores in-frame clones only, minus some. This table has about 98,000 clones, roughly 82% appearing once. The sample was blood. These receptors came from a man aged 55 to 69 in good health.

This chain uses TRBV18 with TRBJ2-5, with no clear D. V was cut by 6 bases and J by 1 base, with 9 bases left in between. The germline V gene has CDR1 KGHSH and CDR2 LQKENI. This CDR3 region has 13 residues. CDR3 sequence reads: CASSDTIQETQYF. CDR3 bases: TGTGCCAGCTCCGACACAATCCAAGAGACCCAGTACTTC.

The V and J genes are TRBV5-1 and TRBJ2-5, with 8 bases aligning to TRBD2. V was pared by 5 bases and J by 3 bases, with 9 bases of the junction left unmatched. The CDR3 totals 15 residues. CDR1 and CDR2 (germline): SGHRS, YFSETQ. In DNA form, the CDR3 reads TGCGCCAGCAGTAATGACGGGAGGGTTGAAGAGACCCAGTACTTC. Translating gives CASSNDGRVEETQYF.

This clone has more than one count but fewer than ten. The CDR3 protein is CASTEQGASEQYF. CDR3 DNA sequence: TGTGCCAGCACGGAACAGGGGGCTAGCGAGCAGTACTTC. The gene calls are TRBV12-3 or TRBV12-4 and TRBJ2-7; 9 bases agree with TRBD1. This CDR3 region has 13 residues. Trimming removed 7 bases from V and 6 bases from J; junction bases left unmatched: 7.

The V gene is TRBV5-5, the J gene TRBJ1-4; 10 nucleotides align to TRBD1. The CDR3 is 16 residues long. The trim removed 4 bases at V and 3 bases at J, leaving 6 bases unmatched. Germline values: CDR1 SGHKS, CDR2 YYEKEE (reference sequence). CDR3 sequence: CASSPDRGQANEKLFF. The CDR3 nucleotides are TGTGCCAGCAGCCCCGACAGGGGGCAGGCTAATGAAAAACTGTTTTTT. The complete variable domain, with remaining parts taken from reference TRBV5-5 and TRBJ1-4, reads DAGVTQSPTHLIKTRGQQVTLRCSPISGHKSVSWYQQVLGQGPQFIFQYYEKEERGRGNFPDRFSARQFPNYSSELNVNALLLGDSALYLCASSPDRGQANEKLFFGSGTQLSVL.

The CDR3 nucleotides read TGCGCCAGCAGCTTGGCCGGGACCAATGAGCAGTTCTTC. It translates to CASSLAGTNEQFF. The chain employs TRBV5-1 and TRBJ2-1; possibly TRBD1 or TRBD2 for D (5 bases each). The CDR3 has 13 amino acids. V shed 0 bases and J shed 6 bases, with 7 bases lying between them. Per the germline V gene, CDR1 is SGHRS and CDR2 is YFSETQ. Filled out from reference TRBV5-1 and TRBJ2-1, the complete variable domain reads KAGVTQTPRYLIKTRGQQVTLSCSPISGHRSVSWYQQTPGQGLQFLFEYFSETQRNKGNFPGRFSGRQFSNSRSEMNVSTLELGDSALYLCASSLAGTNEQFFGPGTRLTVL.

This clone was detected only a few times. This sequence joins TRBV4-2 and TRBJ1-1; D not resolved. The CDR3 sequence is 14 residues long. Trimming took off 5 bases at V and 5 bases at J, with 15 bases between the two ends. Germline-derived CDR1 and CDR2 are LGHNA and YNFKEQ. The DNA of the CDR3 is TGTGCCAGCAGCTCGGAGCAGCCGATGACTGAAGCTTTCTTT. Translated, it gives CASSSEQPMTEAFF.

CDR3: CASSSPGGTGELFF. The DNA of the CDR3 is TGCGCCAGCAGTTCCCCCGGGGGCACCGGGGAGCTGTTTTTT. V gene TRBV5-1 combines with J gene TRBJ2-2; D may be TRBD2 (6 bases). The V end was cut by 5 bases, the J end by 4 bases, with 12 bases between. Germline V gene lookup returns CDR1 SGHRS and CDR2 YFSETQ. The length of the CDR3 is 14 residues.

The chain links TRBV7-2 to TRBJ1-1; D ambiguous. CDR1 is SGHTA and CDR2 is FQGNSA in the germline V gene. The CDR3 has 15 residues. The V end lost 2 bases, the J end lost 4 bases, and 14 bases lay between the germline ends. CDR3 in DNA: TGTGCCAGCAGCTTACAGGCGACGGGAACCACTGAAGCTTTCTTT. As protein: CASSLQATGTTEAFF.

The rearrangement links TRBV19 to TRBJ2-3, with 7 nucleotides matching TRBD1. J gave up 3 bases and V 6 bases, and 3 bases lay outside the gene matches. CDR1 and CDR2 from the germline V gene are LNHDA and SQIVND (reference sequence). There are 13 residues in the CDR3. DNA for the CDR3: TGTGCCAGTAGCCCGGACAGGACAGATACGCAGTATTTT. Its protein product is CASSPDRTDTQYF.

The CDR3 DNA reads TGTGCCAGCAGCTTGGCAGGGGTAGGAAACACCATATATTTT. Protein product: CASSLAGVGNTIYF. The V call is TRBV7-9, the J call TRBJ1-3; D is perhaps TRBD1 (6 bases). V was clipped by 3 bases and J by 4 bases, with 10 bases between them. This CDR3 region has 14 residues. From germline, CDR1 is SEHNR and CDR2 FQNEAQ (reference sequence).

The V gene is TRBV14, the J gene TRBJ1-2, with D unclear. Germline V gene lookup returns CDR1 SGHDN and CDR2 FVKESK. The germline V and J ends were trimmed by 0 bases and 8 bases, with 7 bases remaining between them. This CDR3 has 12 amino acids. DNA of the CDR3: TGTGCCAGCAGCCAAGATTTTAAGGGCTACACCTTC. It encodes CASSQDFKGYTF.

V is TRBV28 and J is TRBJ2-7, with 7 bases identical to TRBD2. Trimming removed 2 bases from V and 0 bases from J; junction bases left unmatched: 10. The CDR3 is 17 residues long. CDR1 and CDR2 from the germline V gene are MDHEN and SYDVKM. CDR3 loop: CASSLGREYLGSYEQYF. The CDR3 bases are TGTGCCAGCAGTTTAGGGCGGGAGTATTTGGGCTCCTACGAGCAGTACTTC.

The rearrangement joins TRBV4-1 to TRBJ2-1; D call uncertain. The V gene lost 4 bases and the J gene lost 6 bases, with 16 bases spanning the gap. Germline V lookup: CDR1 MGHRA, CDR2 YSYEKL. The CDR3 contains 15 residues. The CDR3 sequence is CASSPYSLVGNEQFF. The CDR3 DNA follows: TGCGCCAGCAGCCCATACAGTCTGGTGGGCAATGAGCAGTTCTTC.

The CDR3 sequence is CASSFDRLNTEAFF. DNA of the CDR3: TGTGCCAGCAGTTTCGATCGGTTGAACACTGAAGCTTTCTTT. V and J are TRBV6-6 and TRBJ1-1, with D hard to call. Trimming cost V 4 bases and J 0 bases, with 9 bases left between them. The germline V gene has CDR1 MNHNY and CDR2 SVGAGI (reference sequence). This CDR3 is built from 14 residues.

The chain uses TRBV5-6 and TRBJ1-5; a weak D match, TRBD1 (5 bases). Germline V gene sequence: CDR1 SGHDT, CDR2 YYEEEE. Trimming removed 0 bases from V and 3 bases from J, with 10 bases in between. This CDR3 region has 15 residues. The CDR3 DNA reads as TGTGCCAGCAGCTTGGCAGGGAACCCCAATCAGCCCCAGCATTTT. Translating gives CASSLAGNPNQPQHF.

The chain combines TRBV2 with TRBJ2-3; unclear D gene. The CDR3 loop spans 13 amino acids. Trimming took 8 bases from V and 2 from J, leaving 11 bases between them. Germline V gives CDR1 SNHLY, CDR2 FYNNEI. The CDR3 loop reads CASGPPFTDTQYF. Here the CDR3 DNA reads TGTGCCAGCGGACCTCCATTCACAGATACGCAGTATTTT.

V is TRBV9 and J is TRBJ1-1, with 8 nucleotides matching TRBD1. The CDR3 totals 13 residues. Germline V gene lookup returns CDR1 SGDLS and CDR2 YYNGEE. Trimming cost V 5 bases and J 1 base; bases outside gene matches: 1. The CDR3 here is CASRGTGNTEAFF. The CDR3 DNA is TGTGCCAGCAGGGGGACAGGGAACACTGAAGCTTTCTTT.